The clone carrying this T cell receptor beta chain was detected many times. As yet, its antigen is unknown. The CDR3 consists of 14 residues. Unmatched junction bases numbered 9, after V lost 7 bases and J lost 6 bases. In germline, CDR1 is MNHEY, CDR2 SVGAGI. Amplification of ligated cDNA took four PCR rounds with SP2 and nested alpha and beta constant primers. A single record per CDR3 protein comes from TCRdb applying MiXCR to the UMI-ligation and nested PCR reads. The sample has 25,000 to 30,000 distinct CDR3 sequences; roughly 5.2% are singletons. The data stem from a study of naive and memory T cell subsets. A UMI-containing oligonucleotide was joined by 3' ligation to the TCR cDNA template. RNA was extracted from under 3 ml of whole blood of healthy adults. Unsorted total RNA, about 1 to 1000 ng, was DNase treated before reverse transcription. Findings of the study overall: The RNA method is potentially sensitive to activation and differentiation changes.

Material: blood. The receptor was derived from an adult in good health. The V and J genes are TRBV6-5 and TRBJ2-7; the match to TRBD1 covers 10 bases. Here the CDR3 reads CASTPGTGVSEQYF. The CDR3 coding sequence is TGTGCCAGCACCCCTGGGACAGGGGTAAGCGAGCAGTACTTC.